This T cell receptor (beta chain) was retrieved from a study of blood T cell repertoires in COVID-19. Study-level background: In each case, the material was cDNA or gDNA derived from T cells, B-cell-depleted T cells, or PBMCs.

With 1 base clipped from V and 3 bases from J, the junction kept 8 bases outside the gene matches. The CDR3 is made up of 18 amino acids. Germline V lookup: CDR1 MGHRA, CDR2 YSYEKL. Method: immunoSEQ multiplex PCR; TCRdb's copy keeps in-frame clones and lacks some. The sample lists 210,000 or so clones, approximately 88% occurring once. The clonotype originates from a woman aged 30 to 39 who had been exposed to COVID-19. The V gene is TRBV4-1, the J gene TRBJ2-7; 14 bases are shared with TRBD2. The sequenced sample consisted of PBMCs or T cells enriched from blood (not recorded which). The CDR3: CASSQVTSGRGSIYEQYF. The CDR3 region has the DNA TGCGCCAGCAGCCAAGTGACTAGCGGGAGGGGTTCCATCTACGAGCAGTACTTC.